This is a list of T cell receptor beta chains from one sample in a study of regulatory T cells in long-lasting Graves disease. TCRdb reprocessed the multiplex PCR reads via MiXCR and lists one record per CDR3 protein. Among roughly 250,000 distinct CDR3 sequences listed, under 20% were seen once. The sample was also reused in another study, on T cells in Graves' hyperthyroidism and ophthalmopathy.

The specimen comprised peripheral blood mononuclear cells (PBMCs), sampled at new diagnosis, from a patient treated with antithyroid drugs. These TCRs come from a woman in her thirties with Graves disease. The CDR3 runs from the conserved cysteine through the conserved F or W. Each record gives: clone size, J gene, V gene, CDR3 length, D gene, CDR3 DNA, CDR3 protein. D genes are given only for firm matches. Only part of the rows carry a size: once, few, many, or a class if the clone is expanded.

clone_size: many
j_call: TRBJ1-2
v_call: TRBV29-1
cdr3_length: 11
d_call: NA
cdr3_nt: TGCAGCGTACAAGGGACCTATGGCTACACCTTC
cdr3_aa: CSVQGTYGYTF

clone_size: NA
j_call: TRBJ1-1
v_call: TRBV4-1
cdr3_length: 14
d_call: NA
cdr3_nt: TGCGCCAGCAGCCAACACAGGGAAAACACTGAAGCTTTCTTT
cdr3_aa: CASSQHRENTEAFF

clone_size: many
j_call: TRBJ2-2
v_call: TRBV20-1
cdr3_length: 14
d_call: NA
cdr3_nt: TGCAGTGCGAAACTAGGGGAGGACACCGGGGAGCTGTTTTTT
cdr3_aa: CSAKLGEDTGELFF

clone_size: many
j_call: TRBJ2-1
v_call: TRBV12-3/TRBV12-4
cdr3_length: 12
d_call: NA
cdr3_nt: TGTGCCAGCAGTTTAATGAGGGACTCGCAGTTCTTC
cdr3_aa: CASSLMRDSQFF

clone_size: NA
j_call: TRBJ2-2
v_call: TRBV27
cdr3_length: 14
d_call: NA
cdr3_nt: TGTGCCAGCAGTTTACAAGGGATCACCGGGGAGCTGTTTTTT
cdr3_aa: CASSLQGITGELFF

clone_size: NA
j_call: TRBJ2-7
v_call: TRBV2
cdr3_length: 17
d_call: TRBD2
cdr3_nt: TGTGCCAGCAGTGATTGGCTAGCGGGGGGATCACCCTACGAGCAGTACTTC
cdr3_aa: CASSDWLAGGSPYEQYF

clone_size: many
j_call: TRBJ2-7
v_call: TRBV5-4
cdr3_length: 13
d_call: NA
cdr3_nt: TGTGCCAGCAGCGACAGCTTTAGCTACGAGCAGTACTTC
cdr3_aa: CASSDSFSYEQYF

clone_size: NA
j_call: TRBJ1-1
v_call: TRBV7-2
cdr3_length: 16
d_call: NA
cdr3_nt: TGTGCCAGCAGCTTATCCGGACCGCGCATGAACACTGAAGCTTTCTTT
cdr3_aa: CASSLSGPRMNTEAFF

clone_size: many
j_call: TRBJ1-1
v_call: TRBV12-5
cdr3_length: 15
d_call: TRBD1
cdr3_nt: TGTGCTAGTGACTTTAAGACAGGGGGGACCACTGAAGCTTTCTTT
cdr3_aa: CASDFKTGGTTEAFF

clone_size: many
j_call: TRBJ2-7
v_call: TRBV2
cdr3_length: 15
d_call: NA
cdr3_nt: TGTGCCAGCAGTGAAAAGCGGCCGCCCCTCTACGAGCAGTACTTC
cdr3_aa: CASSEKRPPLYEQYF

clone_size: many
j_call: TRBJ1-2
v_call: TRBV7-9
cdr3_length: 13
d_call: NA
cdr3_nt: TGTGCCAGCAGCTTAAGCCCATCCTATGGCTACACCTTC
cdr3_aa: CASSLSPSYGYTF

clone_size: many
j_call: TRBJ2-3
v_call: TRBV20-1
cdr3_length: 15
d_call: NA
cdr3_nt: TGCAGTGCTAGAGATCATGGGGGCCTCACAGATACGCAGTATTTT
cdr3_aa: CSARDHGGLTDTQYF

clone_size: many
j_call: TRBJ2-3
v_call: TRBV3-1
cdr3_length: 12
d_call: NA
cdr3_nt: TGTGCCAGCAGCCTCCCGGACGATGCGCAGTATTTT
cdr3_aa: CASSLPDDAQYF

clone_size: many
j_call: TRBJ2-2
v_call: TRBV6-1
cdr3_length: 14
d_call: NA
cdr3_nt: TGTGCCCTCCAGACGGTCGGCAGGACCGGGGAGCTGTTTTTT
cdr3_aa: CALQTVGRTGELFF

clone_size: many
j_call: TRBJ2-2
v_call: TRBV18
cdr3_length: 15
d_call: TRBD2
cdr3_nt: TGTGCCAGCTCACCACGGGACTACCCCACCGGGGAGCTGTTTTTT
cdr3_aa: CASSPRDYPTGELFF

clone_size: many
j_call: TRBJ1-5
v_call: TRBV12-3/TRBV12-4
cdr3_length: 13
d_call: NA
cdr3_nt: TGTGCCAGCAGCTTACAAGAAAATCAGCCCCAGCATTTT
cdr3_aa: CASSLQENQPQHF

clone_size: few
j_call: TRBJ2-2
v_call: TRBV9
cdr3_length: 16
d_call: TRBD1
cdr3_nt: TGTGCCAGCAGCGGAGACAGGGGATTTAACACCGGGGAGCTGTTTTTT
cdr3_aa: CASSGDRGFNTGELFF

clone_size: many
j_call: TRBJ1-1
v_call: TRBV6-1
cdr3_length: 14
d_call: NA
cdr3_nt: TGTGCCAGCAGCCCGAATGCGGGGACCACTGAAGCTTTCTTT
cdr3_aa: CASSPNAGTTEAFF

clone_size: few
j_call: TRBJ1-4
v_call: TRBV20-1
cdr3_length: 17
d_call: NA
cdr3_nt: TGCAGTGCTAGAGAGGGGACTCGACTGTCTACTAATGAAAAACTGTTTTTT
cdr3_aa: CSAREGTRLSTNEKLFF

clone_size: NA
j_call: TRBJ2-5
v_call: TRBV5-1
cdr3_length: 15
d_call: NA
cdr3_nt: TGCGCCAGCAGCACACCGGCCGCTGGAGGAGAGACCCAGTACTTC
cdr3_aa: CASSTPAAGGETQYF

clone_size: NA
j_call: TRBJ2-2
v_call: TRBV5-1
cdr3_length: 16
d_call: TRBD1
cdr3_nt: TGCGCCAGCAGCGATTGGGACAGGGGGATCGCCGGGGAGCTGTTTTTT
cdr3_aa: CASSDWDRGIAGELFF

clone_size: many
j_call: TRBJ2-4
v_call: TRBV5-1
cdr3_length: 13
d_call: NA
cdr3_nt: TGCGCCAGCAGCGCCCAGGGACGTATTGTTCAGTACTTC
cdr3_aa: CASSAQGRIVQYF

clone_size: NA
j_call: TRBJ2-5
v_call: TRBV18
cdr3_length: 15
d_call: NA
cdr3_nt: TGTGCCAGCTCACCAGACACGTCCCGGGAAGAGACCCAGTACTTC
cdr3_aa: CASSPDTSREETQYF

clone_size: many
j_call: TRBJ2-7
v_call: TRBV4-2
cdr3_length: 14
d_call: TRBD2
cdr3_nt: TGTGCCAGCCGAGGTAGCGGGGGATCCTACGAGCAGTACTTC
cdr3_aa: CASRGSGGSYEQYF

clone_size: NA
j_call: TRBJ2-2
v_call: TRBV19
cdr3_length: 15
d_call: NA
cdr3_nt: TGTGCCAGTAGTATTCTCCTAACAGGGAACGGGGAGCTGTTTTTT
cdr3_aa: CASSILLTGNGELFF

clone_size: many
j_call: TRBJ1-1
v_call: TRBV3-1
cdr3_length: 13
d_call: NA
cdr3_nt: TGTGCCAGCAGCCAATTGGGTTCCGCTGAAGCTTTCTTT
cdr3_aa: CASSQLGSAEAFF

clone_size: many
j_call: TRBJ2-1
v_call: TRBV11-2
cdr3_length: 16
d_call: NA
cdr3_nt: TGTGCCAGCAGCTCTAACAATGGGGGTGGTGACAATGAGCAGTTCTTC
cdr3_aa: CASSSNNGGGDNEQFF

clone_size: many
j_call: TRBJ1-2
v_call: TRBV12-3/TRBV12-4
cdr3_length: 11
d_call: NA
cdr3_nt: TGTGCCAGCAGCCGACAATATGGCTACACCTTC
cdr3_aa: CASSRQYGYTF

clone_size: many
j_call: TRBJ2-5
v_call: TRBV20-1
cdr3_length: 15
d_call: TRBD1
cdr3_nt: TGCAGTGCAAAAACCCAGACAGGGGAAATGGAGACCCAGTACTTC
cdr3_aa: CSAKTQTGEMETQYF

clone_size: many
j_call: TRBJ1-4
v_call: TRBV20-1
cdr3_length: 13
d_call: NA
cdr3_nt: TGCAGTCCCGAAGACAGGCGCAGCGAAAAACTGTTTTTT
cdr3_aa: CSPEDRRSEKLFF

clone_size: many
j_call: TRBJ1-2
v_call: TRBV18
cdr3_length: 16
d_call: NA
cdr3_nt: TGTGCCAGCTCACCACCAAACCACAGTACCGGCTATGGCTACACCTTC
cdr3_aa: CASSPPNHSTGYGYTF

clone_size: many
j_call: TRBJ2-7
v_call: TRBV5-8
cdr3_length: 14
d_call: NA
cdr3_nt: TGTGCCAGTAACGATAGGGACGCGCCCTACGAGCAGTACTTC
cdr3_aa: CASNDRDAPYEQYF

clone_size: NA
j_call: TRBJ2-5
v_call: TRBV4-1
cdr3_length: 16
d_call: TRBD2
cdr3_nt: TGCGCCAGCAGCCCTGGACTAGCGGGGGGAGGAGAGACCCAGTACTTC
cdr3_aa: CASSPGLAGGGETQYF

clone_size: NA
j_call: TRBJ2-4
v_call: TRBV6-1
cdr3_length: 13
d_call: NA
cdr3_nt: TGTGCCAGCAGTGAAGCGAGGGGGGGCATTCAGTACTTC
cdr3_aa: CASSEARGGIQYF

clone_size: many
j_call: TRBJ2-5
v_call: TRBV25-1
cdr3_length: 16
d_call: TRBD2
cdr3_nt: TGTGCCAGCAGCCGGGCGGGGCGGGGGGCCGGAGAGACCCAGTACTTC
cdr3_aa: CASSRAGRGAGETQYF

clone_size: few
j_call: TRBJ2-3
v_call: TRBV12-3/TRBV12-4
cdr3_length: 14
d_call: NA
cdr3_nt: TGTGCCAGCGCCCCGGTACCGGAGGGGGGGGCGCAGTATTTT
cdr3_aa: CASAPVPEGGAQYF

clone_size: NA
j_call: TRBJ2-1
v_call: TRBV19
cdr3_length: 15
d_call: TRBD1
cdr3_nt: TGTGCCAGTAGTATGAGGGACAGGGATCGCAATGAGCAGTTCTTC
cdr3_aa: CASSMRDRDRNEQFF

clone_size: many
j_call: TRBJ1-2
v_call: TRBV10-2
cdr3_length: 14
d_call: NA
cdr3_nt: TGCGCCAGCAGTGAGTCAGGGAGCTCAAATGGCTACACCTTC
cdr3_aa: CASSESGSSNGYTF

clone_size: many
j_call: TRBJ1-2
v_call: TRBV4-1
cdr3_length: 16
d_call: NA
cdr3_nt: TGCGCCAGCAGCCAAGCCCCCGAGGATACTAACTATGGCTACACCTTC
cdr3_aa: CASSQAPEDTNYGYTF

clone_size: many
j_call: TRBJ2-7
v_call: TRBV6-5
cdr3_length: 14
d_call: NA
cdr3_nt: TGTGCCAGCAGTTACGGGAGTCCCAGCTACGAGCAGTACTTC
cdr3_aa: CASSYGSPSYEQYF

clone_size: many
j_call: TRBJ1-1
v_call: TRBV9
cdr3_length: 14
d_call: NA
cdr3_nt: TGTGCCAGCAGCGCTTTAGTGACCACTGAAGAAGCTTTCTTT
cdr3_aa: CASSALVTTEEAFF

clone_size: many
j_call: TRBJ2-1
v_call: TRBV20-1
cdr3_length: 15
d_call: NA
cdr3_nt: TGCAGTGCTACGCCCCGGCGGGGCTCCTACAATGAGCAGTTCTTC
cdr3_aa: CSATPRRGSYNEQFF

clone_size: many
j_call: TRBJ1-1
v_call: TRBV20-1
cdr3_length: 13
d_call: NA
cdr3_nt: TGCAGTGCCATCGAGGGGTTCATCACTGAAGCTTTCTTT
cdr3_aa: CSAIEGFITEAFF

clone_size: many
j_call: TRBJ1-1
v_call: TRBV25-1
cdr3_length: 14
d_call: NA
cdr3_nt: TGTGCCAGCAGCCCGAGGGGGGTGAACACTGAAGCTTTCTTT
cdr3_aa: CASSPRGVNTEAFF

clone_size: NA
j_call: TRBJ2-2
v_call: TRBV2
cdr3_length: 12
d_call: NA
cdr3_nt: TGTGCCAGCAATCATGGGTCCGGGGAGCTGTTTTTT
cdr3_aa: CASNHGSGELFF

clone_size: NA
j_call: TRBJ1-5
v_call: TRBV13
cdr3_length: 14
d_call: NA
cdr3_nt: TGTGCCAGCAGCGGGGACGTTAGCAATCAGCCCCAGCATTTT
cdr3_aa: CASSGDVSNQPQHF

clone_size: few
j_call: TRBJ1-2
v_call: TRBV9
cdr3_length: 13
d_call: NA
cdr3_nt: TGTGCCAGCAGCGAACAGGACTACTATGGCTACACCTTC
cdr3_aa: CASSEQDYYGYTF

clone_size: few
j_call: TRBJ2-1
v_call: TRBV5-1
cdr3_length: 15
d_call: TRBD2
cdr3_nt: TGTGCCAGCAGCTTGGGACTAGCTCCGTACAATGAGCAGTTCTTC
cdr3_aa: CASSLGLAPYNEQFF

clone_size: many
j_call: TRBJ1-1
v_call: TRBV6-4
cdr3_length: 14
d_call: TRBD1
cdr3_nt: TGTGCCAGCAGGAAGACAGGGGTGAACACTGAAGCTTTCTTT
cdr3_aa: CASRKTGVNTEAFF

clone_size: few
j_call: TRBJ2-6
v_call: TRBV5-6
cdr3_length: 17
d_call: TRBD1
cdr3_nt: TGTGCCAGCAGCGGGACAGGGACCCCTACCGGGGCCAACGTCCTGACTTTC
cdr3_aa: CASSGTGTPTGANVLTF

clone_size: NA
j_call: TRBJ2-1
v_call: TRBV20-1
cdr3_length: 14
d_call: TRBD2
cdr3_nt: TGCAGTGTGGCTAGCGGGGGATCCTACAATGAGCAGTTCTTC
cdr3_aa: CSVASGGSYNEQFF

clone_size: many
j_call: TRBJ2-5
v_call: TRBV7-2
cdr3_length: 15
d_call: NA
cdr3_nt: TGTGCCAGCAGCTTAGGGTCGGCAGGACAAGAGACCCAGTACTTC
cdr3_aa: CASSLGSAGQETQYF

clone_size: many
j_call: TRBJ2-5
v_call: TRBV7-6
cdr3_length: 17
d_call: TRBD2
cdr3_nt: TGTGCCAGCAGTCCTCTACTAGCGGGGGGACAGGGAGAGACCCAGTACTTC
cdr3_aa: CASSPLLAGGQGETQYF

clone_size: many
j_call: TRBJ2-3
v_call: TRBV7-6
cdr3_length: 18
d_call: TRBD2
cdr3_nt: TGTGCCAGCAGCAACGGGACTAGCGGGGGGCCGGTTACAGATACGCAGTATTTT
cdr3_aa: CASSNGTSGGPVTDTQYF

clone_size: many
j_call: TRBJ1-6
v_call: TRBV10-3
cdr3_length: 17
d_call: NA
cdr3_nt: TGTGCCATCAGTGAGTCTGGAGAAGGATCCTATAATTCACCCCTCCACTTT
cdr3_aa: CAISESGEGSYNSPLHF

clone_size: NA
j_call: TRBJ2-5
v_call: TRBV9
cdr3_length: 16
d_call: NA
cdr3_nt: TGTGCCAGCAGCGTAGCTGTGGGGGGCGGGGCAGAGACCCAGTACTTC
cdr3_aa: CASSVAVGGGAETQYF

clone_size: NA
j_call: TRBJ1-6
v_call: TRBV27
cdr3_length: 16
d_call: NA
cdr3_nt: TGTGCCAGCAGTTTCGCTGGATCCCCCTATAATTCACCCCTCCACTTT
cdr3_aa: CASSFAGSPYNSPLHF

clone_size: many
j_call: TRBJ1-6
v_call: TRBV2
cdr3_length: 14
d_call: NA
cdr3_nt: TGTGCCAGCAACCAGGGGAGGGATAATTCACCCCTCCACTTT
cdr3_aa: CASNQGRDNSPLHF

clone_size: many
j_call: TRBJ2-1
v_call: TRBV20-1
cdr3_length: 14
d_call: TRBD1
cdr3_nt: TGCAGTGCCATGACAGGGGGCCCCGGCAATGAGCAGTTCTTC
cdr3_aa: CSAMTGGPGNEQFF